A single sample is the source of the 10 T cell receptor beta chains below, sequenced in a study of shared clonotypes between healthy human individuals. Clones were read by immunoSEQ multiplex PCR, and TCRdb kept only the in-frame ones, dropping some. In the table there are around 690,000 clones, less than 95% of which are singletons. Material: memory CD8+ T cells from PBMCs. Described subset: CD45RO+ cells pooled with CCR7-negative TemRA cells. The receptors derive from a man younger than 35 in good health. Some clones in this sample may be carry-over from other donors' samples.

Worth noting for this clone: One end of the junction is discordant with germline, which a read error may explain. The identical CDR3 is also encoded by other nucleotide sequences in the sample. The gene calls are TRBV6-5 and TRBJ2-7, with 7 bases fitting TRBD2. The CDR3 runs to 15 residues. Germline V gene sequence: CDR1 MNHEY, CDR2 SVGAGI. The CDR3: CASSKKIAGSYEQYF. The CDR3 DNA reads as TGTGCCAGCAGCAAAAAGATAGCGGGCTCCTACGAGCAGTATTTC.

The chain has TRBV9 and TRBJ2-5; D remains unclear. CDR3 length equals 12 residues. CDR1 and CDR2 (germline): SGDLS, YYNGEE. V was cut by 4 bases and J by 8 bases, with 12 bases left in between. The CDR3 nucleotides read TGTGCCAGCAGCCTCGACGGAAGTACCCAGTACTTC. This encodes CASSLDGSTQYF.

The V call is TRBV9, the J call TRBJ2-3, with TRBD2 as a possible D gene (6 bases). From germline, CDR1 is SGDLS and CDR2 YYNGEE. The V and J ends lost 2 bases and 0 bases respectively, with 13 bases between them. The CDR3 runs to 16 residues. The CDR3 spells CASSVFGRDSTDTQYF. The CDR3 DNA reads as TGTGCCAGCAGCGTTTTTGGGCGGGATAGCACAGATACGCAGTATTTT. The full variable domain, with the rest looked up from reference TRBV9 and TRBJ2-3, is DSGVTQTPKHLITATGQRVTLRCSPRSGDLSVYWYQQSLDQGLQFLIQYYNGEERAKGNILERFSAQQFPDLHSELNLSSLELGDSALYFCASSVFGRDSTDTQYFGPGTRLTVL.

The J gene is TRBJ2-7, the V gene TRBV27, with D unclear. The germline V and J ends were trimmed by 6 bases and 7 bases, with 16 bases remaining between them. Looked up from germline, CDR1 is MNHEY and CDR2 is SMNVEV (reference sequence). This CDR3 has 13 amino acids. The CDR3: CASRSGLFIEQYF. DNA of the CDR3: TGTGCCAGCAGGAGTGGGCTCTTTATAGAGCAGTACTTC.

V and J are TRBV5-6 and TRBJ2-1; D gene unclear. Trimming pared 0 bases from V and 4 bases from J, leaving 17 bases between. From germline, CDR1 is SGHDT and CDR2 YYEEEE. This CDR3 is built from 17 residues. The CDR3 nucleotides read TGTGCCAGCAGCTTGGAGCTGGCCTTCCCCCAATACAATGAGCAGTTCTTC. This translates into CASSLELAFPQYNEQFF.

This sequence joins TRBV14 and TRBJ2-2; no clear D gene. The CDR3 spans 15 residues. V was trimmed by 1 base and J by 4 bases, leaving 10 bases between them. The germline gives CDR1 SGHDN, CDR2 FVKESK. CDR3 nucleotide sequence: TGTGCCAGCAGCCAAGTCAGGTTTCCCACCGGGGAGCTGTTTTTT. Encoded protein: CASSQVRFPTGELFF.

The chain employs TRBV4-3 and TRBJ2-5; 8 positions match TRBD2. The better agreement between TRBJ2-7 and the DNA end casts doubt on the J call. The CDR3 spans 13 residues. The germline gives CDR1 LGHNA, CDR2 YSLEER. The CDR3 region is CASRLAGTYEQYF. Written as DNA, the CDR3 is TGCGCCAGCCGATTAGCGGGAACCTACGAGCAGTACTTC.

This clone was seen only a few times. This chain connects TRBV18 to TRBJ1-2; a weak D match, TRBD1 (6 bases). Germline-derived CDR1 and CDR2 are KGHSH and LQKENI. The CDR3 is made up of 13 amino acids. Trimming removed 2 bases from V and 8 bases from J, with 12 bases in between. As DNA, the CDR3 is TGTGCCAGCTCACCAGACAGGTTTCGCGGCTACACCTTC. Translated: CASSPDRFRGYTF. The entire variable domain, with the rest obtained from reference TRBV18 and TRBJ1-2, is as follows: NAGVMQNPRHLVRRRGQEARLRCSPMKGHSHVYWYRQLPEEGLKFMVYLQKENIIDESGMPKERFSAEFPKEGPSILRIQQVVRGDSAAYFCASSPDRFRGYTFGSGTRLTVV.

This rearrangement joins TRBV14 to TRBJ2-6, with D perhaps TRBD2 (6 bases). The CDR3 has 18 residues. Germline lookup yields CDR1 SGHDN and CDR2 FVKESK. The germline V and J ends were trimmed by 4 bases and 0 bases, with 16 bases remaining between them. This CDR3 is CASSRREPPRSGANVLTF. In nucleotides, the CDR3 is TGTGCCAGCAGCCGCCGGGAGCCTCCTCGCTCTGGGGCCAACGTCCTGACTTTC. The whole variable domain, remainder taken from reference TRBV14 and TRBJ2-6, is EAGVTQFPSHSVIEKGQTVTLRCDPISGHDNLYWYRRVMGKEIKFLLHFVKESKQDESGMPNNRFLAERTGGTYSTLKVQPAELEDSGVYFCASSRREPPRSGANVLTFGAGSRLTVL.

The chain has TRBV11-2 and TRBJ2-7; 8 bases map to TRBD1. The germline V gene has CDR1 SGHAT and CDR2 FQNNGV. Unmatched junction bases numbered 13, after V lost 4 bases and J lost 5 bases. The CDR3 is 16 residues long. The CDR3 here is CASSSRSDRENHEQYF. CDR3 in DNA: TGTGCCAGCAGCTCGAGATCGGACAGGGAGAACCACGAGCAGTACTTC.